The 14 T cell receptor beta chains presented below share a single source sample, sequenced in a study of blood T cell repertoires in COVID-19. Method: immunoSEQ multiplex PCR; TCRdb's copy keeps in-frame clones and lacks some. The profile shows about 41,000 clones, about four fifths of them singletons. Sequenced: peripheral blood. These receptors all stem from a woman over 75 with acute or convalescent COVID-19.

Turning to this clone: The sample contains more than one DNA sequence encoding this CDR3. This CDR3 is CASSLAGTGGASTGELFF. For the CDR3, the DNA is TGTGCCAGCAGCTTGGCGGGGACAGGGGGCGCGAGCACCGGGGAGCTGTTTTTT. This chain joins TRBV5-6 and TRBJ2-2; 12 bases match TRBD1. The germline V gene has CDR1 SGHDT and CDR2 YYEEEE. V lost 0 bases to trimming and J lost 4 bases; unmatched junction nucleotides: 7. This CDR3 has 18 residues.

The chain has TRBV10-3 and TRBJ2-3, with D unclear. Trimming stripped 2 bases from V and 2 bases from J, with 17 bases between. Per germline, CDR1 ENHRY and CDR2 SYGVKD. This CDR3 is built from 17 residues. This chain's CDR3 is CAISERIWASNTDTQYF. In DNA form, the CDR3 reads TGTGCCATCAGTGAGCGAATCTGGGCCTCCAACACAGATACGCAGTATTTT.

CDR3: CAISGGGEQYF. The CDR3, as DNA: TGTGCCATCAGTGGCGGAGGCGAGCAGTACTTC. This chain links TRBV10-3 with TRBJ2-7; tentative D call: TRBD2 (5 bases). The ends were cut back, 4 bases at V and 6 bases at J, with 7 bases in the middle. The CDR3 is 11 amino acids. In germline, CDR1 is ENHRY, CDR2 SYGVKD.

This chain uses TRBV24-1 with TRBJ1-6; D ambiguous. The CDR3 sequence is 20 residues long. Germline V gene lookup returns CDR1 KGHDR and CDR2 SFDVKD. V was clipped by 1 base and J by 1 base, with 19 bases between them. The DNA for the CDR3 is TGTGCCACCAGTGATTTTGGCGAACGGCCACTCAGGTCCTATAATTCACCCCTCCACTTT. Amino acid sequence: CATSDFGERPLRSYNSPLHF.

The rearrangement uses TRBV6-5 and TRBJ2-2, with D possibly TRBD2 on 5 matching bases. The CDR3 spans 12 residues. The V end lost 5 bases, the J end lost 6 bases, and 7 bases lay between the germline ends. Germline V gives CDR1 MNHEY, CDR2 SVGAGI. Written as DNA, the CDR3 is TGTGCCAGCAGTCGAGGGCCCGGGGAGCTGTTTTTT. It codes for CASSRGPGELFF.

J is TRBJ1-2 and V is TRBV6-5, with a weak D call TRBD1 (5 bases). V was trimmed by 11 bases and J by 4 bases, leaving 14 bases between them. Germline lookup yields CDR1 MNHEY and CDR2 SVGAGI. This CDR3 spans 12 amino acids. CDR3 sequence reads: CAGGGLRYGYTF. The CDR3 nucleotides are TGTGCCGGTGGGGGACTTCGCTATGGCTACACCTTC.

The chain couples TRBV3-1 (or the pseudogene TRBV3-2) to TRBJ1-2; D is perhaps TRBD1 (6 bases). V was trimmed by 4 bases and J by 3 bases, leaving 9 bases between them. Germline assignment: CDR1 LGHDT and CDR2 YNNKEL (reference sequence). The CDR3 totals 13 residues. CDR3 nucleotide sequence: TGTGCCAGCAGCCCGAGGACAGACTATGGCTACACCTTC. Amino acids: CASSPRTDYGYTF.

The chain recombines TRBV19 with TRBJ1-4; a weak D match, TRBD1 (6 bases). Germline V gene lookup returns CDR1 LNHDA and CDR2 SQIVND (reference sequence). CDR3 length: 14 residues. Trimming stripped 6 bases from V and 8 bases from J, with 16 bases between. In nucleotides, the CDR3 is TGTGCCAGTAGAAAACAGGGTGAAGTGGAAAAACTGTTTTTT. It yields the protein CASRKQGEVEKLFF.

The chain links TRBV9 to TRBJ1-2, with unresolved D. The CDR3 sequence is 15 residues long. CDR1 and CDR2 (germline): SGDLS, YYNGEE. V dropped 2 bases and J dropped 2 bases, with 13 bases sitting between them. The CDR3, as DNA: TGTGCCAGCAGCGTCCTACCGGGATACAACTATGGCTACACCTTC. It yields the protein CASSVLPGYNYGYTF.

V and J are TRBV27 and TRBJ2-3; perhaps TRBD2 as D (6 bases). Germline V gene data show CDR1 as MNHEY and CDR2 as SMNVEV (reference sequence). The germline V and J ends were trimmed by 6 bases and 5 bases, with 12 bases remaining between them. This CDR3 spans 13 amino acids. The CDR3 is CASRQAGRDTQYF. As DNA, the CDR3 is TGTGCCAGCAGACAGGCGGGGAGAGATACGCAGTATTTT.

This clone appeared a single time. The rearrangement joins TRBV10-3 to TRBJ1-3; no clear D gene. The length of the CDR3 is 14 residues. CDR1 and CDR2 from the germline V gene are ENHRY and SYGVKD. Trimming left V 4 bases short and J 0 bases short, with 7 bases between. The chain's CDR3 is CAISGQFSGNTIYF. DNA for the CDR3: TGTGCCATCAGTGGACAATTCTCTGGAAACACCATATATTTT.

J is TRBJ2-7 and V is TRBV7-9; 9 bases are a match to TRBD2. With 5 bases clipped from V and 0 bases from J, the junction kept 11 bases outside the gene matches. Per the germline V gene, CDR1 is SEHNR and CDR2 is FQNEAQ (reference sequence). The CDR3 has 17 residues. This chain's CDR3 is CASSISGGTLFSYEQYF. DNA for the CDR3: TGTGCCAGCAGCATTAGCGGGGGCACCCTGTTCTCCTACGAGCAGTACTTC.

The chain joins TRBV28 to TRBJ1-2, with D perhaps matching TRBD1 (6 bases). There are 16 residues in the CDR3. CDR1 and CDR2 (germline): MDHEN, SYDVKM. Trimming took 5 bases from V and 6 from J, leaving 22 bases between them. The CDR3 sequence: CASSGSGGLIGDGYTF. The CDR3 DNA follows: TGTGCCAGCAGTGGGTCCGGGGGGCTGATAGGGGATGGCTACACCTTC.

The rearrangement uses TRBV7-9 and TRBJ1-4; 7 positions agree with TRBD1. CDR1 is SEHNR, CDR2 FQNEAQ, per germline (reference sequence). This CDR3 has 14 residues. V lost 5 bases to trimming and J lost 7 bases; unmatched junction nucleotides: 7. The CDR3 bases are TGTGCCAGCAGCCTCGGACAGGATGGTGAAAAACTGTTTTTT. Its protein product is CASSLGQDGEKLFF.